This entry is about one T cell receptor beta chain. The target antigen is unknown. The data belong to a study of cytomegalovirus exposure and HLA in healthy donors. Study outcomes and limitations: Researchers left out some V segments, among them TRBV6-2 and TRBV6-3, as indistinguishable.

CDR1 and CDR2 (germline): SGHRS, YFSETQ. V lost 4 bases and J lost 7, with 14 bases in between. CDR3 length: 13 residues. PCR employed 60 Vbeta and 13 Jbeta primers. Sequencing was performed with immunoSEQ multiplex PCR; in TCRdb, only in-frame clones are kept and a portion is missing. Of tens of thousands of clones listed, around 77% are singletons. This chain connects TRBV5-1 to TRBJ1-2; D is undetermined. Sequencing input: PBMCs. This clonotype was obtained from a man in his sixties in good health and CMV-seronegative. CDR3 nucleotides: TGCGCCAGCAGCCCTGAGGTCACCGGTGGCTACACCTTC. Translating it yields CASSPEVTGGYTF.